The rows below give T cell receptor beta chains drawn from one sample of a study of CD8+CD57+ T cells in acquired aplastic anemia. MiXCR, run by TCRdb on the reads, gives a single entry per CDR3 protein. This sample has more than 70,000 distinct CDR3 sequences; 55% to 75% occur once, and the top ten carry around 80%. Specimen: sorted CD4+, CD8+, or CD8+CD57+ T cells (not recorded which) from PBMCs. The source is a human donor with aplastic anemia. Both conserved end residues are part of each CDR3. Fields, in order: D gene, clone size, V gene, J gene, CDR3 protein, CDR3 DNA. A D gene is named only where the DNA matches it firmly. Size is stated for part of the rows, as once, few or many counts, or as a class when the clone is expanded.

>TRBD1|NA|TRBV20-1|TRBJ2-5
CSARGFGETQYF
TGCAGTGCCAGGGGGTTTGGGGAGACCCAGTACTTC
>TRBD1|once|TRBV29-1|TRBJ1-5
CSVTGQGNQPQHF
TGCAGCGTTACTGGACAGGGGAACCAGCCCCAGCATTTT
>TRBD1|NA|TRBV10-3|TRBJ1-4
CAISPSGTGNEKLFF
TGTGCCATCAGTCCCTCCGGGACAGGGAATGAAAAACTGTTTTTT
>TRBD2|NA|TRBV20-1|TRBJ2-5
CSAREAGAPKETQYF
TGCAGTGCTAGAGAAGCGGGGGCTCCTAAAGAGACCCAGTACTTC
>NA|NA|TRBV10-1|TRBJ2-7
CASSEFANYEQYF
TGCGCCAGCAGTGAGTTCGCTAATTACGAGCAGTACTTC
>NA|few|TRBV10-3|TRBJ1-1
CAISWGERTEAFF
TGTGCCATCAGTTGGGGAGAGAGGACTGAAGCTTTCTTT
>NA|NA|TRBV10-3|TRBJ2-1
CAISPGGPTSYNEQFF
TGTGCCATCTCTCCCGGGGGGCCTACCTCCTACAATGAGCAGTTCTTC
>TRBD1|NA|TRBV7-8|TRBJ2-7
CASSSSDRGPYEQYF
TGTGCCAGCAGCTCCTCGGACAGGGGGCCCTACGAGCAGTACTTC
>NA|NA|TRBV4-3|TRBJ2-5
CASSQERTGTVYQETQYF
TGCGCCAGCAGCCAAGAACGGACCGGGACCGTCTACCAAGAGACCCAGTACTTC
>NA|NA|TRBV2|TRBJ1-1
CASNEPTTGLMNTEAFF
TGTGCCAGCAACGAACCGACGACAGGACTAATGAACACTGAAGCTTTCTTT
>NA|NA|TRBV29-1|TRBJ1-1
CSAQIGRVNTEAFF
TGCAGCGCCCAGATAGGACGGGTGAACACTGAAGCTTTCTTT
>NA|NA|TRBV20-1|TRBJ1-1
CSARDSRNTEAFF
TGCAGTGCTAGAGATTCGAGGAACACTGAAGCTTTCTTT
>NA|NA|TRBV10-3|TRBJ2-2
CAISAVGTGELFF
TGTGCCATCAGTGCTGTCGGTACCGGGGAGCTGTTTTTT
>TRBD2|few|TRBV10-1|TRBJ2-7
CASGGEGSYEQYF
TGCGCCAGCGGGGGGGAGGGGTCCTACGAGCAGTACTTC
>TRBD1|NA|TRBV24-1|TRBJ1-1
CATSESQGAPASF
TGTGCCACCAGTGAGTCACAGGGGGCGCCCGCTTCCTTT
>NA|NA|TRBV20-1|TRBJ1-6
CSASRINSPPHF
TGCAGTGCTTCGCGCATCAATTCACCCCCCCACTTT
>NA|once|TRBV7-9|TRBJ2-5
CASSLGGTQETQYF
TGTGCCAGCAGCTTAGGCGGTACCCAAGAGACCCAGTACTTC
>NA|NA|TRBV5-1|TRBJ2-2
CASSLSRQTGELFF
TGCGCCAGCAGCTTGAGTAGACAGACCGGGGAGCTGTTTTTT
>NA|once|TRBV6-1|TRBJ1-1
CASSASSPEAFF
TGTGCCAGCTCCGCTTCTTCCCCTGAAGCTTTCTTT
>NA|NA|TRBV11-1|TRBJ2-1
CASSLRVGSYNEQFF
TGTGCCAGCAGCTTAAGAGTAGGGAGCTACAATGAGCAGTTCTTC
>NA|many|TRBV6-1|TRBJ2-1
CASSIAEASYNEQFF
TGTGCCAGCAGTATAGCGGAGGCCTCCTACAATGAGCAGTTCTTC
>NA|few|TRBV20-1|TRBJ2-2
CSARDPRVDTGELFF
TGCAGTGCTAGAGATCCCAGGGTTGACACCGGGGAGCTGTTTTTT